This T cell receptor beta chain is drawn from a study of vaccination and CD4 T cells after COVID-19. Study context: The peptides that stimulated the cells were overlapping spike peptides from SARS-CoV-2, HCoV-NL63, HCoV-OC43 and HCoV-229E.

As regards this clonotype: Its antigen is unknown.

The Oncomine TCR Beta short-read assay was applied to DNA of cultured CD4+ T cells. In TCRdb, the PCR reads were re-called with MiXCR into one record per CDR3 protein. The top ten hold approximately 13% of the sample, which has under 25,000 distinct CDR3 sequences, roughly 50% seen once. The CDR3 is 15 residues long. Per germline, CDR1 SGHTS and CDR2 YDEGEE. J gave up 0 bases and V 5 bases, and 6 bases lay outside the gene matches. Treatment indicated: 10-day PBMC culture with coronavirus spike peptide pools or control peptides (ViraFEST assay). What was sequenced was cultured CD4+ T cells from blood. The clonotype originates from a human donor with COVID-19. The chain recombines TRBV5-8 with TRBJ1-1, with 8 bases matching TRBD1. CDR3 nucleotides: TGTGCCAGCAGATGGACAGGGTCCATGAACACTGAAGCTTTCTTT. Translated, it gives CASRWTGSMNTEAFF.